This T cell receptor (beta chain) was recorded in a study of shared clonotypes between healthy human individuals. The germline V and J ends were trimmed by 3 bases and 1 base, with 10 bases remaining between them. The CDR3 has 16 residues. The V gene's germline CDR1 is MNHEY and CDR2 SMNVEV (reference sequence). Assay runs were performed at deep level. Sequencing used immunoSEQ multiplex PCR; TCRdb keeps in-frame clones, though not all of them. Of around 1.9 million clones listed, roughly 93% are singletons. Cells designated naive CD8 were CD45RO-negative and were positively selected for CCR7, with terminally differentiated effector memory CD45RA+ cells excluded.

Specimen: naive CD8+ T cells from PBMCs. This receptor was obtained from a man aged 18 to 35 in good health. Some clones in this sample may be carry-over from other donors' samples. The gene calls are TRBV27 and TRBJ2-6; D uncertain. CDR3 bases: TGTGCCAGCAGTTTGTCTTGGGGATCTGGGGCCAACGTCCTGACTTTC. It yields the protein CASSLSWGSGANVLTF.